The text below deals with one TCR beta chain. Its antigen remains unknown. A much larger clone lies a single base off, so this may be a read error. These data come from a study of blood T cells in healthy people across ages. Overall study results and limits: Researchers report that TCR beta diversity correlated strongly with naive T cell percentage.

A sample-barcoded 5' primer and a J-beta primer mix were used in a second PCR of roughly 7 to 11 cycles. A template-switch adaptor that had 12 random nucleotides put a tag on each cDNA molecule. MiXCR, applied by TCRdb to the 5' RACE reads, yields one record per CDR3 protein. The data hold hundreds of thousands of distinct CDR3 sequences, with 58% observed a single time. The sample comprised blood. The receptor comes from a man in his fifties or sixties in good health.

The CDR3 reads CASILDRTGDGYTF. DNA of the CDR3: TGTGCCAGCATCTTAGACCGGACAGGGGATGGCTACACCTTC. The chain is built from TRBV11-2 and TRBJ1-2; 9 bases map to TRBD1. Per the germline V gene, CDR1 is SGHAT and CDR2 is FQNNGV. CDR3 length: 14 residues.